The rows below give T cell receptor beta chains drawn from one sample of a study of regulatory T cells in long-lasting Graves disease. TCRdb reprocessed the multiplex PCR reads with MiXCR, giving one entry per CDR3 protein. The top ten clones hold 56% of a sample with some 300,000 distinct CDR3 sequences, roughly 21% of them seen once. Sequencing used peripheral blood mononuclear cells (PBMCs), obtained when the disease was refractory, from a patient treated with antithyroid drugs. The origin of the receptors is a female donor with Graves disease. Both conserved end residues are part of each CDR3. The order of the fields is CDR3 protein, CDR3 DNA, clone size, D gene, J gene, V gene. The D gene is left open where the match is weak. A row's size may be missing; if present it is once, few, many or a size class.

CAWSAGQNQPQHF	TGTGCCTGGAGTGCGGGACAGAATCAGCCCCAGCATTTT	few	TRBD1	TRBJ1-5	TRBV30
CASSSLDRITDTQYF	TGTGCCAGCAGCTCTCTGGACAGGATCACAGATACGCAGTATTTT	.	TRBD1	TRBJ2-3	TRBV9
CASSYEMNTEAFF	TGTGCCAGCAGTTACGAAATGAACACTGAAGCTTTCTTT	many	.	TRBJ1-1	TRBV6-5
CSVRRPGVIEQYF	TGCAGCGTTCGCCGGCCAGGGGTAATCGAGCAGTACTTC	.	.	TRBJ2-7	TRBV29-1
CASSRGPYEQYF	TGTGCCAGCAGCCGGGGTCCCTACGAGCAGTACTTC	many	.	TRBJ2-7	TRBV12-3/TRBV12-4
CSVVGRRLGGNGEQYF	TGCAGCGTTGTGGGGAGGAGGCTGGGGGGAAATGGAGAGCAGTACTTC	few	.	TRBJ2-7	TRBV29-1
CATSRAWEGYEQYF	TGTGCCACCAGCAGAGCCTGGGAGGGTTACGAGCAGTACTTC	many	TRBD2	TRBJ2-7	TRBV15
CASSFEGRTKAFF	TGTGCCAGCAGTTTCGAGGGGCGGACCAAAGCTTTCTTT	many	.	TRBJ1-1	TRBV12-3/TRBV12-4
CASTRDRVGTGELFF	TGTGCCAGCACCCGGGACAGGGTAGGAACCGGGGAGCTGTTTTTT	few	TRBD1	TRBJ2-2	TRBV27
CASSLVPGEKEQYF	TGTGCCAGCAGCTTAGTGCCGGGGGAGAAGGAGCAGTACTTC	.	.	TRBJ2-7	TRBV7-9
CASRGTLGNRQETQYF	TGTGCCAGCAGGGGAACCCTCGGGAATCGCCAAGAGACCCAGTACTTC	many	.	TRBJ2-5	TRBV28
CAISALEGSTDTQYF	TGTGCCATCAGTGCCTTAGAGGGTAGCACAGATACGCAGTATTTT	few	.	TRBJ2-3	TRBV10-3
CAWSVVGSSYEQYF	TGTGCCTGGAGTGTAGTCGGAAGCTCCTACGAGCAGTACTTC	.	.	TRBJ2-7	TRBV30
CASSSIRGSTEAFF	TGTGCCAGCAGCTCCATCAGGGGGAGCACTGAAGCTTTCTTT	few	TRBD1	TRBJ1-1	TRBV7-2
CASSYEGWSYEQYF	TGTGCCAGCAGTTACGAGGGGTGGTCCTACGAGCAGTACTTC	many	.	TRBJ2-7	TRBV6-9
CASSQSMGGDTQYF	TGTGCCAGCAGCCAATCGATGGGGGGAGATACTCAGTACTTC	many	.	TRBJ2-4	TRBV16
CASSLDWLNTGELFF	TGTGCCAGCAGTTTAGACTGGTTAAACACCGGGGAGCTGTTTTTT	.	.	TRBJ2-2	TRBV27
CASSSGGHLALYGYTF	TGTGCCAGCAGTTCCGGGGGGCACCTGGCCCTCTATGGCTACACCTTC	many	.	TRBJ1-2	TRBV6-5
CASSLLADSYNEQFF	TGTGCCAGCTCCCTCTTAGCGGACTCCTACAATGAGCAGTTCTTC	few	.	TRBJ2-1	TRBV27
CSASWVYEQYF	TGCAGTGCTAGTTGGGTCTACGAGCAGTACTTC	.	.	TRBJ2-7	TRBV20-1
CASSLIRDGGDTQYF	TGTGCCAGCAGCCTAATTCGCGACGGCGGAGATACGCAGTATTTT	.	.	TRBJ2-3	TRBV3-1
CASSTGAKSPLHF	TGTGCCTCCTCAACAGGGGCAAAGTCACCCCTCCACTTT	.	TRBD1	TRBJ1-6	TRBV30
CASSSSRGEVEQYF	TGTGCCAGCAGCTCCAGCAGGGGGGAGGTGGAGCAGTACTTC	many	.	TRBJ2-7	TRBV11-2
CASSQGGGLAGVEQFF	TGTGCCAGCAGCCAAGGGGGGGGGTTAGCGGGAGTCGAGCAGTTCTTC	few	TRBD2	TRBJ2-1	TRBV3-1
CASSSRLGLEQYF	TGTGCCAGCAGCTCTAGACTAGGTCTAGAGCAGTACTTC	many	.	TRBJ2-7	TRBV7-8
CSVDGGYSYNEQFF	TGCAGCGTTGATGGCGGCTACTCCTACAATGAGCAGTTCTTC	.	.	TRBJ2-1	TRBV29-1
CASSLGLAGGGANVLTF	TGTGCCAGCAGCTTAGGACTAGCGGGAGGTGGGGCCAACGTCCTGACTTTC	.	TRBD2	TRBJ2-6	TRBV7-2
CSARSNSPLHF	TGCAGTGCTAGAAGCAATTCACCCCTCCACTTT	many	.	TRBJ1-6	TRBV20-1
CAISESGFGAAELGYTF	TGTGCCATCAGTGAGTCGGGCTTTGGGGCAGCTGAGCTTGGCTACACCTTC	.	.	TRBJ1-2	TRBV10-3
CASGLSYTGRVVTQYF	TGTGCTAGTGGTCTCTCCTATACCGGGAGGGTTGTGACCCAGTACTTC	.	TRBD2	TRBJ2-5	TRBV12-5
CASRGAGVPYEQYF	TGTGCCAGCAGGGGAGCGGGAGTACCTTACGAGCAGTACTTC	.	TRBD2	TRBJ2-7	TRBV6-2/TRBV6-3
CASSSPPDSYEQYF	TGTGCCAGCAGTTCCCCGCCCGACTCCTACGAGCAGTACTTC	many	.	TRBJ2-7	TRBV28
CASTGAWEIPYGYTF	TGTGCCAGTACCGGGGCCTGGGAGATACCCTATGGCTACACCTTC	many	.	TRBJ1-2	TRBV7-9
CASSFTPPRGAGETQYF	TGTGCCAGCAGTTTCACCCCTCCCAGGGGCGCGGGAGAGACCCAGTACTTC	few	.	TRBJ2-5	TRBV27
CASSPLAFPPSGQYF	TGTGCCAGCAGTCCCCTAGCGTTCCCCCCTTCGGGGCAGTACTTC	many	.	TRBJ2-7	TRBV27
CASSSYSGDTEKLFF	TGTGCCAGCAGTTCTTATTCGGGGGACACCGAAAAACTGTTTTTT	many	.	TRBJ1-4	TRBV27
CASSHALVEQETQYF	TGTGCCAGCAGCCATGCCCTGGTGGAACAAGAGACCCAGTACTTC	few	.	TRBJ2-5	TRBV7-9
CSAGAANTGELFF	TGCAGTGCTGGGGCCGCTAACACCGGGGAGCTGTTTTTT	.	.	TRBJ2-2	TRBV20-1
CASSSGGRGYTF	TGTGCCAGCAGCTCTGGTGGGAGGGGCTACACCTTC	many	.	TRBJ1-2	TRBV28
CASSLDGTGNTIYF	TGTGCCAGCAGCTTGGACGGAACTGGAAACACCATATATTTT	many	.	TRBJ1-3	TRBV11-2
CASSLSPGWAYGYTF	TGTGCCAGCAGCTTATCCCCGGGATGGGCCTATGGCTACACCTTC	many	.	TRBJ1-2	TRBV7-2
CASSPGTLTTYEQYF	TGTGCCAGCAGTCCCGGGACCTTGACAACCTACGAGCAGTACTTC	many	.	TRBJ2-7	TRBV27
CSARDPGQGATGELFF	TGCAGTGCTAGAGATCCGGGACAGGGGGCAACTGGGGAGCTGTTTTTT	many	TRBD1	TRBJ2-2	TRBV20-1
CASSYLDREYEQYF	TGTGCCAGCAGTTACCTGGACAGGGAATACGAGCAGTACTTC	.	TRBD1	TRBJ2-7	TRBV6-5
CASGLDTGYGNQPQHF	TGTGCTAGTGGTTTGGACACAGGGTATGGCAATCAGCCCCAGCATTTT	many	.	TRBJ1-5	TRBV12-5
CASDPTGDLQETQYF	TGTGCCAGCGATCCCACAGGGGATTTACAAGAGACCCAGTACTTC	many	TRBD1	TRBJ2-5	TRBV28
CASSQEVSGYTDTQYF	TGTGCCAGCAGCCAAGAGGTTAGCGGATACACAGATACGCAGTATTTT	.	.	TRBJ2-3	TRBV3-1
CASSLIGGKSSYNSPLHF	TGTGCCAGCAGCCTTATTGGAGGGAAGAGCTCCTATAATTCACCCCTCCACTTT	few	.	TRBJ1-6	TRBV5-5
CASSISGEVETQYF	TGTGCCAGTAGTATTTCAGGGGAGGTAGAGACCCAGTACTTC	few	.	TRBJ2-5	TRBV19
CASSYSLTGAGNTIYF	TGTGCCAGCAGTTACTCTTTGACAGGGGCGGGAAACACCATATATTTT	once	TRBD1	TRBJ1-3	TRBV6-5